This T cell receptor (beta chain) derives from a study of cytomegalovirus exposure and HLA in healthy donors. With 3 bases removed from V and 3 bases from J, the gap between germline ends came to 8 bases. The CDR3 has 13 amino acids. Germline CDR1 SEHNR, CDR2 FQNEAQ (reference sequence). PCR employed 60 Vbeta and 13 Jbeta primers. TCRdb's table, derived via immunoSEQ multiplex PCR, lists solely in-frame clones and lacks some. The data contain tens of thousands of clones, roughly 70% of them singletons. Sequenced material: PBMCs. The receptor was isolated from a man over 45 in good health and CMV-seronegative. The V gene is TRBV7-9, the J gene TRBJ2-5, with a weak D call TRBD1 (5 bases). CDR3 DNA: TGTGCCAGCAGCTTTATAGGGGAAGAGACCCAGTACTTC. This sequence encodes CASSFIGEETQYF.